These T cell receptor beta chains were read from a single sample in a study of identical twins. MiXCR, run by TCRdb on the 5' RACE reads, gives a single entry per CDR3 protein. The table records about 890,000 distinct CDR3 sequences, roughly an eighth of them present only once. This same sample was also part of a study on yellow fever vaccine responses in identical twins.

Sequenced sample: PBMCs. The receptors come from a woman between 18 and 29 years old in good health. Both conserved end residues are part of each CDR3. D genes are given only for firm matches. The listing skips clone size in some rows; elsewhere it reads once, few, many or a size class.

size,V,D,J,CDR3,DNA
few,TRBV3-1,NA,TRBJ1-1,CASSQVGVGTEAFF,TGTGCCAGCAGCCAAGTAGGGGTTGGCACTGAAGCTTTCTTT
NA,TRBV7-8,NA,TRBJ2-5,CASSTRQDFLETQYF,TGTGCCAGCAGCACCCGACAGGATTTCTTAGAGACCCAGTACTTC
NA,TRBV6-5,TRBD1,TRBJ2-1,CASSYNPGQGTHEQFF,TGTGCCAGCAGTTACAACCCGGGACAGGGGACCCATGAGCAGTTCTTC
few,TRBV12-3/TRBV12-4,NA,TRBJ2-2,CASSLYGDGELFF,TGTGCCAGCAGTTTGTATGGGGACGGGGAGCTGTTTTTT
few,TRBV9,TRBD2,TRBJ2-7,CASSSHRLAGLNEQYF,TGTGCCAGCAGCTCCCATCGGCTAGCGGGACTAAACGAGCAGTACTTC
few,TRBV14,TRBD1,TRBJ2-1,CASSQAGTGTPYNEQFF,TGTGCCAGCAGCCAAGCCGGGACAGGGACCCCCTACAATGAGCAGTTCTTC
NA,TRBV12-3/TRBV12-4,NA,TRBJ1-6,CASNIGDSPLHF,TGTGCCAGCAACATCGGGGATTCACCCCTCCACTTT
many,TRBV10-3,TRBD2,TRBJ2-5,CAISDALRTSGRLGETQYF,TGTGCCATCAGTGATGCCCTACGGACTAGCGGGAGACTCGGAGAGACCCAGTACTTC
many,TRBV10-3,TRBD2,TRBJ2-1,CAISPRRIAGVVVDEQFF,TGTGCCATCAGTCCCCGGAGAATAGCGGGAGTGGTCGTGGATGAGCAGTTCTTC
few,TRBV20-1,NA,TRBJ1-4,CSARVGLNEKLFF,TGCAGTGCTAGAGTGGGACTAAATGAAAAACTGTTTTTT
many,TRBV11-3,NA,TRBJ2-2,CASSIEAGPPSGELFF,TGTGCCAGCAGCATAGAAGCCGGGCCTCCGTCCGGGGAGCTGTTTTTT
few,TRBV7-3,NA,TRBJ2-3,CASSPKGPLTREGTDTQYF,TGTGCCAGCAGCCCGAAAGGCCCGCTTACAAGAGAAGGCACAGATACGCAGTATTTT
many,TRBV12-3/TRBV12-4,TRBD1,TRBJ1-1,CASSLARDRDTEAFF,TGTGCCAGCAGTTTGGCCCGGGACAGAGACACTGAAGCTTTCTTT
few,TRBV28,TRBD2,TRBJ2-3,CASSSLESAGDRDTQYF,TGTGCCAGCAGTTCCCTGGAATCAGCGGGAGACAGGGATACGCAGTATTTT
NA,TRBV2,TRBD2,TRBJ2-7,CASSITSGPSYEQYF,TGTGCCAGCAGCATCACTAGCGGTCCCTCCTACGAGCAGTACTTC
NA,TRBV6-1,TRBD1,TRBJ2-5,CASSADRGVTQYF,TGTGCCAGCAGTGCGGACAGGGGAGTGACCCAGTACTTC
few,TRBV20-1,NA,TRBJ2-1,CSAKGLPSYNEQFF,TGCAGTGCGAAAGGACTACCCTCCTACAATGAGCAGTTCTTC
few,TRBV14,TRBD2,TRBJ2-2,CASSELAGVHLGELFF,TGTGCCAGCAGCGAATTAGCGGGAGTCCACCTCGGGGAGCTGTTTTTT
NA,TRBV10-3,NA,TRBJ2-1,CAISAGSSYNEQFF,TGTGCCATCAGTGCGGGGAGCTCCTACAATGAGCAGTTCTTC
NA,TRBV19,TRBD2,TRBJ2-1,CASSIPRWSGRPSPYNEQFF,TGTGCCAGTAGTATCCCCCGGTGGAGCGGGAGGCCCAGCCCCTACAATGAGCAGTTCTTC
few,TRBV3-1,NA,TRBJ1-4,CASSRTEIRNEKLFF,TGTGCCAGCAGCCGGACCGAGATAAGAAATGAAAAACTGTTTTTT
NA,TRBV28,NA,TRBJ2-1,CASSHRSTYNEQFF,TGTGCCAGCAGCCACAGAAGTACCTACAATGAGCAGTTCTTC
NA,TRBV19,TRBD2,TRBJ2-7,CASSMLAGGTYEQYF,TGTGCCAGTAGTATGCTGGCGGGAGGCACCTACGAGCAGTACTTC
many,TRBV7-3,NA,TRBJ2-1,CASSPGVGYNEQFF,TGTGCCAGCAGCCCTGGCGTTGGGTACAATGAGCAGTTCTTC
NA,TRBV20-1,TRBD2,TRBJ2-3,CSASGLAGGHSTDTQYF,TGCAGTGCTAGCGGACTAGCGGGGGGCCATAGCACAGATACGCAGTATTTT
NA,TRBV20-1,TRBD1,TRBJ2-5,CSANRDRVGETQYF,TGCAGTGCTAACCGAGACAGGGTTGGAGAGACCCAGTACTTC
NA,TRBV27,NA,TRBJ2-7,CASFGQNYEQYF,TGTGCCAGTTTTGGACAGAACTACGAGCAGTACTTC
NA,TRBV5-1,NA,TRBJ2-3,CASSLAVGLGTDTQYF,TGCGCCAGCAGCTTGGCGGTGGGTCTAGGTACAGATACGCAGTATTTT
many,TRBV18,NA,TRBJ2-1,CASSPGGLEQFF,TGTGCCAGCTCACCAGGAGGGCTTGAGCAGTTCTTC
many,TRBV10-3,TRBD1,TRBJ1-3,CAAGTGGLSGNTIYF,TGTGCCGCGGGGACAGGGGGATTATCAGGAAACACCATATATTTT
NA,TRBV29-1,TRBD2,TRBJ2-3,CSVERDSGIGTDTQYF,TGCAGCGTTGAGAGGGATAGCGGGATCGGGACAGATACGCAGTATTTT